This TCR beta chain derives from a study of cytomegalovirus exposure and HLA in healthy donors. PCR employed 60 Vbeta and 13 Jbeta primers. The table came from immunoSEQ multiplex PCR; TCRdb's copy has only in-frame clones and leaves some out. The sample contains some 80,000 clones, around 81% of which appear only once. CDR1 and CDR2 from the germline V gene are SGHAT and FQNNGV. This CDR3 is 12 amino acids long. Trimming at V came to 3 bases and at J to 7 bases, leaving 3 bases not matched to a gene. The material sequenced was PBMCs. V gene TRBV11-2 combines with J gene TRBJ2-7, with 7 nucleotides matching TRBD1. The TCR originated in a young man in good health and CMV-seropositive. For the CDR3, the DNA is TGTGCCAGCAGCTTCCCAGGGGGTGAGCAGTACTTC. Its translation is CASSFPGGEQYF.